The clone carrying this T cell receptor (beta chain) was seen only once. This CDR3 comprises 14 residues. Per germline, CDR1 MNHEY and CDR2 SVGAGI. Trimming shortened V by 8 bases and J by 10 bases, and 24 bases separated the two germline ends. Some clones are missing from TCRdb's copy, which holds only in-frame ones; the method was immunoSEQ multiplex PCR. The sample holds about 120,000 clones, more than 85% seen once. These data are taken from a study of control samples from healthy donors and cancer patients. The chain is built from TRBV6-5 and TRBJ2-7; perhaps TRBD2 as D (5 bases). The clonotype originates from a woman between 18 and 30 years old in good health. Sequencing input: blood. The CDR3 sequence: CASLPKLQVSGQYF. The CDR3 DNA reads as TGTGCCAGCTTACCAAAATTGCAGGTTTCGGGACAGTACTTC.